The rows below give T cell receptor beta chains drawn from one sample of a study of cytomegalovirus exposure and HLA in healthy donors. Produced via immunoSEQ multiplex PCR; TCRdb's table is partial and in-frame only. The table lists over 200,000 clones, almost 90% of them singletons. Sample: PBMCs. The receptor source for this set is a woman aged 18-29 years in good health and CMV-seronegative. CDR3s include the opening cysteine and the closing phenylalanine or tryptophan. D genes are given only for firm matches. Size is stated for part of the rows, as once, few or many counts, or as a class when the clone is expanded.

>TRBV27|TRBJ1-5|.|TRBD1
TGTGCCAGCAGTCCCGGGACAGTTACAAATCAGCCCCAGCATTTT
CASSPGTVTNQPQHF
>TRBV2|TRBJ2-5|once|TRBD1
TGTGCCAGCAGTGGACAGGGGGCGCGGGAGACCCAGTACTTC
CASSGQGARETQYF
>TRBV9|TRBJ2-7|.|.
TGTGCCAGCAGCGCCGGAGGCTACGAGCAGTACTTC
CASSAGGYEQYF
>TRBV7-9|TRBJ1-2|.|.
TGTGCCAGCAGCCCACGGGATTATGGCTACACCTTC
CASSPRDYGYTF
>TRBV25-1|TRBJ1-4|.|.
TGTGCCAGCAGTGAATCGACAGTGAGTGAAAAACTGTTTTTT
CASSESTVSEKLFF
>TRBV28|TRBJ1-5|.|.
TGTGCCAGCAGTTTATCCCCTCTGACAGTCGGCAATCAGCCCCAGCATTTT
CASSLSPLTVGNQPQHF
>TRBV28|TRBJ2-7|.|.
TGTGCCAGCAGACGTCAGGGGATCTCCTACGAGCAGTACTTC
CASRRQGISYEQYF
>TRBV5-1|TRBJ2-1|.|.
TGCGCCAGCAGCTTGGATCCAGCAGGGTTTAACAATGAGCAGTTCTTC
CASSLDPAGFNNEQFF
>TRBV27|TRBJ2-1|.|TRBD1
TGTGCCAGCAGTTTGGGAACAGGGGGGTCGGGAGAGCAGTTCTTC
CASSLGTGGSGEQFF
>TRBV15|TRBJ1-5|.|TRBD1
TGTGCCACCAGCAGGGAGGGACAGGGGGCCATAGGGCAGCCCCAGCATTTT
CATSREGQGAIGQPQHF